This entry describes one T cell receptor beta chain. The antigen remains undetermined. Diagnosis rested on symptoms, serum thyroxine and TRAb, thyroid ultrasound, and orbital computed tomography. PBMCs were sourced from over 8.5 ml fresh peripheral blood. TCR beta CDR3 regions were amplified from RNA transcripts. A set of HTBI primers served as the primers for a first-round RT-PCR of the TCR CDR3. TCRdb re-called the multiplex PCR reads through MiXCR, storing one row per CDR3 protein. The sample records roughly 290,000 distinct CDR3 sequences, around 15% being singletons. Trimming cost V 5 bases and J 1 base, with 11 bases left between them. The CDR3 runs 14 residues. Germline values: CDR1 MNHEY, CDR2 SVGEGT. The data derive from a study of T cells in Graves' hyperthyroidism and ophthalmopathy. Study-wide results and caveats: Stable hyperthyroidism was told apart from ophthalmopathy by a model built on 13 V-J features.

What was sequenced was blood. The source of this sequence is a woman in her thirties or forties with Graves' hyperthyroidism. The V call is TRBV6-2 or TRBV6-3, the J call TRBJ1-1; TRBD1 might be the D (6 bases). Here the CDR3 DNA reads TGTGCCAGCAGTACAGGGAGTACGAACACTGAAGCTTTCTTT. This gives the protein CASSTGSTNTEAFF.